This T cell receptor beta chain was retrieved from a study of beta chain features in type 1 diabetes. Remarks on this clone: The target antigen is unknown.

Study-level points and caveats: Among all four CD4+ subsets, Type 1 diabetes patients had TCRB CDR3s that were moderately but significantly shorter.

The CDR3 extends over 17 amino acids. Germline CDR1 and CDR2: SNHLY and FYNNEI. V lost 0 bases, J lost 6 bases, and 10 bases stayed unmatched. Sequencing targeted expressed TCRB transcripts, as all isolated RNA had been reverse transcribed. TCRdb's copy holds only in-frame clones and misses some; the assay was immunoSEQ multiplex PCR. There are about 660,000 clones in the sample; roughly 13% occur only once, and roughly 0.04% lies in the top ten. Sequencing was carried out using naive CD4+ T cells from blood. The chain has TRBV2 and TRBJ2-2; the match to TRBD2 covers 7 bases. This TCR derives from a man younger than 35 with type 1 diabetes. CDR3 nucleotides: TGTGCCAGCAGTGAAGCCCGCCAAGCGGGGAGGTCCGGGGAGCTGTTTTTT. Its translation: CASSEARQAGRSGELFF.